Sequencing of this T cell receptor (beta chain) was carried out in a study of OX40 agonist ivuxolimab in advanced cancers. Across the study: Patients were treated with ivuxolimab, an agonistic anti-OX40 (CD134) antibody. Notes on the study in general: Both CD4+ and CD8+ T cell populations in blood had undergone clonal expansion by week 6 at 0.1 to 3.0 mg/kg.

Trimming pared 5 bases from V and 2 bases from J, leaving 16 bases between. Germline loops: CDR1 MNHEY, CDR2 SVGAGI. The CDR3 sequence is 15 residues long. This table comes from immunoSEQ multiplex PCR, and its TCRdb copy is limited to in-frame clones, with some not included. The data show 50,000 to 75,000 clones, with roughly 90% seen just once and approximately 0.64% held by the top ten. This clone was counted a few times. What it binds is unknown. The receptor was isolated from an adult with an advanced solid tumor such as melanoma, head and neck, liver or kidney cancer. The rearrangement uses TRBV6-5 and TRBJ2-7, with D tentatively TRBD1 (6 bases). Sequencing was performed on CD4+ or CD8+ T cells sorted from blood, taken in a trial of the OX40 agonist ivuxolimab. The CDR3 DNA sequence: TGTGCCAGCAGTCTTCGGGCGGACAGACCCTACGAGCAGTACTTC. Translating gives CASSLRADRPYEQYF.